This TCR beta chain comes out of a study of blood T cell repertoires in COVID-19 (dated by TCRdb to 2020 to 2021). Concerning the study at large: Samples covering the acute and convalescent phases of COVID-19 were provided by collaborators in the United States, Italy and Spain. The material from the prospective study consisted of cDNA or gDNA derived from T cells, B-cell-depleted T cells, or PBMCs. Subjects who had been exposed to COVID-19, were actively infected with it, or had recovered from it provided the deeply sampled blood TCRbeta repertoires that made up the dataset. A freely available public database, intended as a resource for researchers studying the immune response to SARS-CoV-2, is where the repertoires were released. The samples were drawn from the first 160 participants of the ongoing ImmuneRACE study and from under 1,500 subjects provided by 6 global collaborators. A de-identified subject ID, COVID-19 status, age in years and sex were almost always included in the sample metadata. Where HLA class I and class II types were available, the types were taken from metadata supplied by the sample provider, not from assay-based typing. The investigation overall reported the following: How much clinical and demographic metadata was included differed by source and by participant, and the metadata was provided uncurated.

On this clone itself: What antigen it recognizes has not been identified. Base qualities are not provided; no much larger clone lies one nucleotide away.

TCRbeta CDR3 regions were amplified from genomic DNA by means of the immunoSEQ Assay, a bias-controlled multiplex PCR. As for the original processing: Within the assay, amplification of reference gene primers was used to estimate how many nucleated cells each sample contained. To quantify the absolute abundance of each unique TCRbeta CDR3 rearrangement, sequence reads were collapsed and filtered. For each sample, productive Simpson clonality was calculated as the square root of Simpson's diversity index across productive rearrangements. Not all clones reach the TCRdb copy of this immuneACCESS table, which keeps in-frame sequences only. Checked studies attribute under half of the gap to unresolved V genes and leave the rest unexplained. For V, J and clone size, that table is used; D and trimming come from the DNA. The sample profile shows approximately 250,000 clones; more than 70% of them were found once. In total, the top ten clones hold around 1.3% of the sample.

Participants in the prospective study were enrolled through a virtual design, were aged about 18 to 100 years, and lived in roughly 25 United States geographic areas. In the prospective study, participants were assigned to cohorts based on the clinical history participants reported in a screening survey and a study questionnaire. Each participant in the prospective study had whole blood, serum and a nasopharyngeal or oropharyngeal swab collected by mobile phlebotomists. Over a roughly two-month period, participants in the prospective study had the option of providing additional blood draws and questionnaires. Blood samples from the prospective study were shipped frozen or at room temperature prior to DNA extraction. The sample was PBMCs or T cells enriched from blood (not recorded which). This receptor was taken from a woman in her thirties or forties with acute COVID-19.

In nucleotide form, the sequence is TGTGCCAGCAGCAACACCGCTCGGGGCTCCTATAATTCACCCCTCCACTTT. Translated, it gives CASSNTARGSYNSPLHF. The chain links TRBV21-1 with TRBJ1-6. TRBV21-1 is noted as a pseudogene. From the cysteine through the phenylalanine, the CDR3 covers 17 amino acids. Only the CDR3 portion is preserved as DNA: 51 bases, with reading frame beginning at the first base.